This T cell receptor (beta chain) was recovered during a study of blood T cell repertoires in COVID-19. At the level of the study: Samples came from the United States, Italy and Spain, spanning acute and convalescent COVID-19. From T cells, B-cell-depleted T cells, or PBMCs came the material, which was cDNA or gDNA.

Enrollment of patients from Seattle took place during active infection, with longitudinal follow-up. Using immunoSEQ multiplex PCR, the repertoire was profiled, and TCRdb retains in-frame clones only, with some absent. The sample contains around 130,000 clones, 90% of which appear only once. Trimming cost V 6 bases and J 6 bases; bases outside gene matches: 13. The CDR3 consists of 16 residues. Germline V lookup: CDR1 KGHSH, CDR2 LQKENI. Source material: peripheral blood. The sequence was obtained from a man aged 55 to 69 with COVID-19, enrolled during active disease. The chain recombines TRBV18 with TRBJ2-2; 7 positions agree with TRBD1. As DNA, the CDR3 is TGTGCCAGCTCCCTACGACAGGGCTTGGAGTCCGGGGAGCTGTTTTTT. Translated, it gives CASSLRQGLESGELFF.